A selection of T cell receptor beta chains follows, all from one sample in a study of tissue T cells after allogeneic stem cell transplantation. Sequencing used immunoSEQ multiplex PCR; TCRdb keeps in-frame clones, though not all of them. The repertoire holds fewer than 2,000 clones, with approximately 70% as singletons. Source: esophagus tissue, taken at autopsy. All receptors derive from a woman aged 18 to 55 with breast cancer. Both conserved end residues are part of each CDR3.

TRBV5-1 | CASRGFSDTGELFF
TRBV6-1 | CASSVRSGGEGYEQYF
TRBV10-2 | CASSDLPFIFYEQYF
TRBV28 | CASSLPDNYGYTF
TRBV28 | CASSIQGAGDEKLFF
TRBV5-1 | CASTETGTSSTFF
TRBV6-1 | CASSEEAASTGELFF
TRBV27 | CASSLLQGNREQYF
TRBV27 | CASSSARREAFF
TRBV4-2 | CASSQRGAHNEQYF